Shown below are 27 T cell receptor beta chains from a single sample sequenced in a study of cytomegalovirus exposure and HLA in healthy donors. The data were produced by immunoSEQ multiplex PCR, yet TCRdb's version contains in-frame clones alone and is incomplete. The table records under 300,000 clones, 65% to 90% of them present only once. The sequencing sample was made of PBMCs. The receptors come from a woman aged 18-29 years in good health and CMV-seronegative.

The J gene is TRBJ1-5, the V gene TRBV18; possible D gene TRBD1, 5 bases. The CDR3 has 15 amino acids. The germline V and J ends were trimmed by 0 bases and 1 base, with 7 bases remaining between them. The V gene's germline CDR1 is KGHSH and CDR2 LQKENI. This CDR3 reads CASSPPGGSNQPQHF. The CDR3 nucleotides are TGTGCCAGCTCACCACCCGGGGGGAGCAATCAGCCCCAGCATTTT.

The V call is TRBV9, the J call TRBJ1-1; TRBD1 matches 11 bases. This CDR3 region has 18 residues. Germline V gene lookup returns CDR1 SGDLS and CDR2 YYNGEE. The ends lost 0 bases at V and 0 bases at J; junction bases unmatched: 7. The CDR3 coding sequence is TGTGCCAGCAGCGTAGGCCCCAGGACAGGGGGCCTGAACACTGAAGCTTTCTTT. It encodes CASSVGPRTGGLNTEAFF.

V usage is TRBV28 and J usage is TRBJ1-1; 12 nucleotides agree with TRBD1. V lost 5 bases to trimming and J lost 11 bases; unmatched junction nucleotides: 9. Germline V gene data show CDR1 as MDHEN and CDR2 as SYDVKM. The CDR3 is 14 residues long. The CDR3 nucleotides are TGTGCCAGCAGTCCCGGGACAGGGGGCAAAAAGGCTTTCTTT. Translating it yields CASSPGTGGKKAFF. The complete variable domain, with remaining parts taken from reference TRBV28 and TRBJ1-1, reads DVKVTQSSRYLVKRTGEKVFLECVQDMDHENMFWYRQDPGLGLRLIYFSYDVKMKEKGDIPEGYSVSREKKERFSLILESASTNQTSMYLCASSPGTGGKKAFFGQGTRLTVV.

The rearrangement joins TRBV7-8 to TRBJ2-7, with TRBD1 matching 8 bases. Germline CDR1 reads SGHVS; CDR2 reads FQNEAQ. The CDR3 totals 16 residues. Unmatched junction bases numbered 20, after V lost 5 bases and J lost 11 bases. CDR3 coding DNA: TGTGCCAGCAGCCTAGTAGGGACAGGTGATCTACGAGTGGAGTACTTC. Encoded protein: CASSLVGTGDLRVEYF.

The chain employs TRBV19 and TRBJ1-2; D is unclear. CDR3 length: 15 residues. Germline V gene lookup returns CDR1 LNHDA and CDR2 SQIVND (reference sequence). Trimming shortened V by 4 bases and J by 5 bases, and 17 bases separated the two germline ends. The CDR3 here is CASSRAADIWYGYTF. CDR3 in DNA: TGTGCCAGTAGTAGGGCAGCTGATATATGGTATGGCTACACCTTC.

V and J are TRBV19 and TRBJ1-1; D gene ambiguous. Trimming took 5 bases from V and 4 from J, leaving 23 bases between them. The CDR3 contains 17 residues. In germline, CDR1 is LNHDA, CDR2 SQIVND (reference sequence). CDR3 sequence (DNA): TGTGCCAGTAGTCCCGGTTGGAGATTACGGGTGGGCACTGAAGCTTTCTTT. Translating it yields CASSPGWRLRVGTEAFF.

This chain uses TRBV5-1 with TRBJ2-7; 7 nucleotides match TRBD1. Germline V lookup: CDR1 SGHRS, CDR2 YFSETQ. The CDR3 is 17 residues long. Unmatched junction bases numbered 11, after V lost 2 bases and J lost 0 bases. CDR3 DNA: TGCGCCAGCAGCTTCACCCTACAGGGGCCCACCTCCTACGAGCAGTACTTC. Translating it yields CASSFTLQGPTSYEQYF.

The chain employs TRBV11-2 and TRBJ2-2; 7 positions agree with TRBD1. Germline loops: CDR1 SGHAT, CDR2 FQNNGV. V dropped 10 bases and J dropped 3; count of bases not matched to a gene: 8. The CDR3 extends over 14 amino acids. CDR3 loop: CATLPGTDTGELFF. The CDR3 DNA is TGTGCCACCCTCCCAGGGACAGACACCGGGGAGCTGTTTTTT.

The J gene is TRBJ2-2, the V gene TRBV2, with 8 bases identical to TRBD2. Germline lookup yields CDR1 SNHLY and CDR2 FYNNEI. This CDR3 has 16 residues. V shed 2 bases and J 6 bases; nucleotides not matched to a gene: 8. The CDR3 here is CASSELVGGAAGELFF. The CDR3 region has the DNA TGTGCCAGCAGTGAATTAGTCGGGGGGGCCGCCGGGGAGCTGTTTTTT.

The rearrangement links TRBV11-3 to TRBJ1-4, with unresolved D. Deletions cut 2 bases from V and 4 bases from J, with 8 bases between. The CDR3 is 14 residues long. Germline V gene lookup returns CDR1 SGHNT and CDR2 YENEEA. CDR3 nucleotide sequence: TGTGCCAGCAGCTTATCAGTGCTTAATGAAAAACTGTTTTTT. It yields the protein CASSLSVLNEKLFF.

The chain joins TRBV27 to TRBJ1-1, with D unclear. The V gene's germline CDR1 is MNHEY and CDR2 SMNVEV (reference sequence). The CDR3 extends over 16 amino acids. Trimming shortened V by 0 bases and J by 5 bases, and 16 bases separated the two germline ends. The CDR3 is CASSLSRRQRGTEAFF. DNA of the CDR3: TGTGCCAGCAGTTTATCGAGGAGGCAGAGAGGGACTGAAGCTTTCTTT.

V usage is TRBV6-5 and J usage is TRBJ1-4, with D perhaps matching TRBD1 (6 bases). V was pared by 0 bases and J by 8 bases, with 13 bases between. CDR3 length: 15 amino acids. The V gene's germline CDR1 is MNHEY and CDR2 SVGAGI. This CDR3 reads CASSYSRGAQEKLFF. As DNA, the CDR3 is TGTGCCAGCAGTTACTCGCGGGGGGCTCAAGAAAAACTGTTTTTT.

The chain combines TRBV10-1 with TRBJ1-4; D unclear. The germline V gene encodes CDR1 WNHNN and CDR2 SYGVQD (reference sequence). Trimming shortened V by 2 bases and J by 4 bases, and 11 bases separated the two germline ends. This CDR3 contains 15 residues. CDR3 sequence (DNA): TGCGCCAGCAGTGAGGAAGTTCAGGTTAATGAAAAACTGTTTTTT. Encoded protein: CASSEEVQVNEKLFF.

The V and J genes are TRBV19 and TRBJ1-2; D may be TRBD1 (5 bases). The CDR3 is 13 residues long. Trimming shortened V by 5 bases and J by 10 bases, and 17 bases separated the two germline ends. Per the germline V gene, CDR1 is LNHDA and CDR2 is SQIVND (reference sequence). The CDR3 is CASSSTAQSFYTF. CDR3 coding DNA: TGTGCCAGTAGTTCGACAGCCCAGAGCTTCTACACCTTC.

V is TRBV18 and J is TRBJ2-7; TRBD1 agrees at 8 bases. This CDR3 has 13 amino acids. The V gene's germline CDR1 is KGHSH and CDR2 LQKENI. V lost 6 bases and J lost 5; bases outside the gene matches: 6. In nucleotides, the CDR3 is TGTGCCAGCTCCCAGGGGGCTTTCAACGAGCAGTACTTC. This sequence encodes CASSQGAFNEQYF.

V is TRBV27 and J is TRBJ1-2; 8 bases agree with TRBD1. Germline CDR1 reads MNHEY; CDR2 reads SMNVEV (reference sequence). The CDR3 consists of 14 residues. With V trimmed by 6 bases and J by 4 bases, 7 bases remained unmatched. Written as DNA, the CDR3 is TGTGCCAGCAGGACGGACAGGGAGAGCTATGGCTACACCTTC. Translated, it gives CASRTDRESYGYTF.

This CDR3 reads CAIRWDRGNYNEQFF. The DNA for the CDR3 is TGTGCCATCAGATGGGACAGGGGTAACTACAATGAGCAGTTCTTC. J is TRBJ2-1 and V is TRBV10-3; 10 bases line up with TRBD1. This CDR3 is built from 15 residues. Germline assignment: CDR1 ENHRY and CDR2 SYGVKD. Trimming cost V 6 bases and J 3 bases; bases outside gene matches: 5.

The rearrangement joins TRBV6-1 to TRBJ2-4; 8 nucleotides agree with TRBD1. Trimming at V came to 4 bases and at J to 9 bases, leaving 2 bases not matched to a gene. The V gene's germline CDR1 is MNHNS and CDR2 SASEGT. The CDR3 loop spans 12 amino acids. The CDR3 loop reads CASSVQGGIQYF. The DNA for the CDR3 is TGTGCCAGCAGTGTACAGGGGGGCATTCAGTACTTC.

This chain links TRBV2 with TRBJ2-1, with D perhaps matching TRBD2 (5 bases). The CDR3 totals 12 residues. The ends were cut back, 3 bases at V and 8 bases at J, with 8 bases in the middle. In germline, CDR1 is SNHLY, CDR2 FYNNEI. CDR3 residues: CASSEEDHEQFF. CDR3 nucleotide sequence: TGTGCCAGCAGTGAGGAGGACCATGAGCAGTTCTTC.

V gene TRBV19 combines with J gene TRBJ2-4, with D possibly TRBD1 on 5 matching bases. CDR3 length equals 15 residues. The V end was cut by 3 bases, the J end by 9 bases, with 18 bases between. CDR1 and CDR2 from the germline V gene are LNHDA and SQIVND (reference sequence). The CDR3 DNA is TGTGCCAGTAGTATCACCAGGGATCGAGTGGTCATTCAGTACTTC. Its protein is CASSITRDRVVIQYF. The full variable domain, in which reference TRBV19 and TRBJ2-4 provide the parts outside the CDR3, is DGGITQSPKYLFRKEGQNVTLSCEQNLNHDAMYWYRQDPGQGLRLIYYSQIVNDFQKGDIAEGYSVSREKKESFPLTVTSAQKNPTAFYLCASSITRDRVVIQYFGAGTRLSVL.

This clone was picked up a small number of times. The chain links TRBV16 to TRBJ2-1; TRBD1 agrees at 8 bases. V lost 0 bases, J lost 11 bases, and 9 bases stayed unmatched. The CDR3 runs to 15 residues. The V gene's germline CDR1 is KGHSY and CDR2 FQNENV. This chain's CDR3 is CASSQSGQAGEKQFF. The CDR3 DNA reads TGTGCCAGCAGCCAATCGGGACAGGCCGGGGAAAAGCAGTTCTTC.

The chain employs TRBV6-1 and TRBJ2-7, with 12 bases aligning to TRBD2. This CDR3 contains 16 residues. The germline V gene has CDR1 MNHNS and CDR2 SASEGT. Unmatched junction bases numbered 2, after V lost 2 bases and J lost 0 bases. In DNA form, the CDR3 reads TGTGCCAGCAGTGAAACTAGCGGGAGGAGCTCCTACGAGCAGTACTTC. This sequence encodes CASSETSGRSSYEQYF.

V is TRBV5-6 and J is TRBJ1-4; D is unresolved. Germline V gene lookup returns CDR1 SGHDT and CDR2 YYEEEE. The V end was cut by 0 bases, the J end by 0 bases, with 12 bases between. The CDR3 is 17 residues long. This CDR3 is CASSLAQTVSTNEKLFF. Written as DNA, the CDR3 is TGTGCCAGCAGCTTGGCCCAAACAGTTTCAACTAATGAAAAACTGTTTTTT.

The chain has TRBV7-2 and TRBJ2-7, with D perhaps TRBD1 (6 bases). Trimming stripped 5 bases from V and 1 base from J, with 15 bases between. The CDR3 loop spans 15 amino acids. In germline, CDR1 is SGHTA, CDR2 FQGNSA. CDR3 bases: TGTGCCAGCAGCCTCCGTGGGGGCTTGTCCTACGAGCAGTACTTC. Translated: CASSLRGGLSYEQYF.

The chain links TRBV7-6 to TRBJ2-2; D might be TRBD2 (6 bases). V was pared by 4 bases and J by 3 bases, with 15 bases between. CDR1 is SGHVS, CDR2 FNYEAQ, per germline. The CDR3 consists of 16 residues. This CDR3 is CASSSVLAFDTGELFF. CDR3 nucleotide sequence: TGTGCCAGCAGCTCAGTACTAGCTTTCGACACCGGGGAGCTGTTTTTT.

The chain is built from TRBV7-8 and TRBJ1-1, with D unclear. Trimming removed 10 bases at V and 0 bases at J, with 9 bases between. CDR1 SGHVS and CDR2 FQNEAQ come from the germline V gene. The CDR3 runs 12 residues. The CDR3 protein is CATAGMNTEAFF. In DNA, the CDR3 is TGTGCCACCGCGGGGATGAACACTGAAGCTTTCTTT.

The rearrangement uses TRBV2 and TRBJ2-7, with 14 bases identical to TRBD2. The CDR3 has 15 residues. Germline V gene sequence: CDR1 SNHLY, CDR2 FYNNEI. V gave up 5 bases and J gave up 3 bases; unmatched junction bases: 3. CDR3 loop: CASSQTSGRDYEQYF. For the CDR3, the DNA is TGTGCCAGCAGTCAGACTAGCGGGAGGGACTACGAGCAGTACTTC.